This T cell receptor beta chain was documented in a study of T cell clonality in common variable immunodeficiency. Study-level findings and limits: Compared with controls, CVID subjects had fewer shared TCRbeta clones.

TCRdb's copy holds only in-frame clones and misses some; the assay was immunoSEQ multiplex PCR. This repertoire lists approximately 50,000 clones without singletons; just over 2% sits in the top ten. The CDR3 is 15 amino acids. CDR1 is SGHTA, CDR2 FQGTGA, per germline. V was pared by 5 bases and J by 5 bases, with 19 bases between. The sample holds many counts of this clone. What it recognizes is unknown. Read data end 3 residues before the CDR3 end; the end is taken from the germline J gene. Sequencing was performed on peripheral blood mononuclear cells. This TCR was sampled from a person aged 18-69 years in good health. The gene calls are TRBV7-3 and TRBJ2-7, with D perhaps TRBD2 (6 bases). CDR3 DNA, as far as it was read: TGTGCCAGCAGCCCAGGCGGGGCAGGTTCCCACGAG. The encoded protein is CASSPGGAGSHE. The whole CDR3 reads CASSPGGAGSHEQYF.